This T cell receptor beta chain was sequenced for a study of T-cell memory formation after mild COVID-19. The table lists this clonotype with many counts. The CDR3 is 13 residues long. Trimming cost V 6 bases and J 5 bases, with 13 bases left between them. Germline CDR1 and CDR2: SGHTA and FQGNSA. TCRdb ran MiXCR on the 5' RACE reads and lists one entry per CDR3 protein. The table has 44,000 or so distinct CDR3 sequences, 8% to 10% seen once. The V and J genes are TRBV7-2 and TRBJ2-5; D is perhaps TRBD1 (5 bases). The sample comprised PBMCs or a T cell subset sorted from them (not recorded which). This TCR was recovered from an adult woman who had mild COVID-19 (a few samples of this study predate the infection). Cell type and time point are not known. The CDR3 is CASSQVSGETQYF. Here the CDR3 DNA reads TGTGCCAGCAGTCAGGTGTCAGGGGAGACCCAGTACTTC.